These 6 T cell receptor beta chains share one sample of origin, sequenced in a study of control samples from healthy donors and cancer patients. Libraries were prepared by immunoSEQ multiplex PCR; TCRdb keeps only in-frame clonotypes and omits some of them. The sample has more than 140,000 clones, 85% to 95% seen once. The sequenced sample was blood. These receptors came from a man in his forties in good health.

This rearrangement joins TRBV10-3 to TRBJ2-3; the match to TRBD1 covers 8 bases. The length of the CDR3 is 15 residues. The V gene's germline CDR1 is ENHRY and CDR2 SYGVKD. Trimming cost V 5 bases and J 4 bases; bases outside gene matches: 8. The CDR3 protein is CAISSPGGRADTQYF. DNA for the CDR3: TGTGCCATCAGTTCGCCAGGGGGCCGAGCAGATACGCAGTATTTT.

The CDR3 region is CASSPGIRGAFF. In DNA form, the CDR3 reads TGTGCCAGCAGTCCAGGAATCCGAGGAGCTTTCTTT. The rearrangement joins TRBV6-2 or TRBV6-3 to TRBJ1-1; D is ambiguous. Germline V CDR1 and CDR2: MNHEY, SVGEGT. V lost 5 bases to trimming and J lost 10 bases, with 14 bases between them. The CDR3 runs 12 residues.

The CDR3 loop reads CASSVEGEKLFF. Written as DNA, the CDR3 is TGTGCCAGCAGCGTGGAGGGGGAAAAACTGTTTTTT. The V gene is TRBV28, the J gene TRBJ1-4, with TRBD1 as a possible D gene (5 bases). The V gene lost 6 bases and the J gene lost 8 bases, with 10 bases spanning the gap. The CDR3 has 12 residues. Germline V gene lookup returns CDR1 MDHEN and CDR2 SYDVKM.

The rearrangement joins TRBV3-1 (or the pseudogene TRBV3-2) to TRBJ1-2; D unresolved. This CDR3 is built from 12 residues. Germline V gene data show CDR1 as LGHDT and CDR2 as YNNKEL (reference sequence). Trimming pared 2 bases from V and 2 bases from J, leaving 3 bases between. The CDR3 loop reads CASSQKNYGYTF. Written as DNA, the CDR3 is TGTGCCAGCAGCCAAAAGAACTATGGCTACACCTTC.

V gene TRBV5-4 combines with J gene TRBJ1-2, with TRBD1 matching 12 bases. The CDR3 extends over 14 amino acids. Losses at the gene ends were 3 bases for V and 7 bases for J; bases not matched to a gene: 4. Germline values: CDR1 SGHNT, CDR2 YYREEE (reference sequence). CDR3 loop: CASSWGQGALGYTF. CDR3 bases: TGTGCCAGCAGCTGGGGACAGGGGGCGCTTGGCTACACCTTC.

V and J are TRBV10-3 and TRBJ2-2; 11 bases line up with TRBD2. This CDR3 spans 16 amino acids. Trimming at V came to 5 bases and at J to 6 bases, leaving 8 bases not matched to a gene. CDR1 is ENHRY and CDR2 is SYGVKD in the germline V gene. CDR3 protein: CAISRTGTSGAGELFF. The CDR3 coding sequence is TGTGCCATCAGTAGAACCGGGACTAGCGGAGCCGGGGAGCTGTTTTTT.